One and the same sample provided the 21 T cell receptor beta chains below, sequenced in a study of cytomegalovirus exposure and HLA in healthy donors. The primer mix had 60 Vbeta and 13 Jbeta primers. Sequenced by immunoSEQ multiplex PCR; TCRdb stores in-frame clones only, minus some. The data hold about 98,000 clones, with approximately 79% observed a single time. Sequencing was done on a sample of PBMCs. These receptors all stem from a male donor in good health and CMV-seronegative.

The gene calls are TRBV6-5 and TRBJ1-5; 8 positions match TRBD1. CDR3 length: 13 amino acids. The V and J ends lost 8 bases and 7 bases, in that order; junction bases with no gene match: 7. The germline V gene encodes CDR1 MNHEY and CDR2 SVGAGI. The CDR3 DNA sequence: TGTGCCAGCGGCTGGACAGGGCGACAGCCCCAGCATTTT. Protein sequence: CASGWTGRQPQHF.

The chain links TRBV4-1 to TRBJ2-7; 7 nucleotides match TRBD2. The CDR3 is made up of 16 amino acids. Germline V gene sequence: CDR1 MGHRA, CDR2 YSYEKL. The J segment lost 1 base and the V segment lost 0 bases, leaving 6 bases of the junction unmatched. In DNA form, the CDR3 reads TGCGCCAGCAGCCAAGAGTGGTCTAGCGGATCCTACGAGCAGTACTTC. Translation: CASSQEWSSGSYEQYF.

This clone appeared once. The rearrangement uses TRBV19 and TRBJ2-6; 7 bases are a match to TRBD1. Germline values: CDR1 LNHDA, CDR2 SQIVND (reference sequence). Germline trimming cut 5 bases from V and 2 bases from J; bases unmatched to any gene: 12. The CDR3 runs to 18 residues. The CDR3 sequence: CASSPLTGVIPGANVLTF. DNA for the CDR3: TGTGCCAGTAGTCCTTTAACAGGGGTCATACCTGGGGCCAACGTCCTGACTTTC.

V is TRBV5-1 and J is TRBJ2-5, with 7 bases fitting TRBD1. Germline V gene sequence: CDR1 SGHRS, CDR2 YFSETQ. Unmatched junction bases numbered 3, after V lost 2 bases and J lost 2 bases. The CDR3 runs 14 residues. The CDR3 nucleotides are TGCGCCAGCAGCTTCCGGGACAGTCAAGAGACCCAGTACTTC. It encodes CASSFRDSQETQYF.

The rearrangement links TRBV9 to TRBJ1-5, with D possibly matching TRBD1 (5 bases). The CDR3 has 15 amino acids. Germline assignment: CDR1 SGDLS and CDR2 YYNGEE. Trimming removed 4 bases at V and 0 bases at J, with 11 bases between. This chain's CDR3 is CASSLSGYSNQPQHF. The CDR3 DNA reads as TGTGCCAGCAGCTTATCAGGGTATAGCAATCAGCCCCAGCATTTT.

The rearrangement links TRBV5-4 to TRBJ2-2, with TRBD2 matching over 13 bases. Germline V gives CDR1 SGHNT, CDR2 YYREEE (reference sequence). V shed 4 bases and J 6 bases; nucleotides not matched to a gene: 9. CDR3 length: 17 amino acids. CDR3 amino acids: CASSPGGTSGRAGELFF. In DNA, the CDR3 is TGTGCCAGCAGCCCCGGAGGTACTAGCGGGAGGGCCGGGGAGCTGTTTTTT.

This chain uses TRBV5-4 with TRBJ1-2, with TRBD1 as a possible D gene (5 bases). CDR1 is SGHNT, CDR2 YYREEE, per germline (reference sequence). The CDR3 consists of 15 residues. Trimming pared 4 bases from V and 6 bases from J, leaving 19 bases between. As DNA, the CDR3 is TGTGCCAGCAGCCGGGGGGGGGAATGGCCTCATGGCTACACCTTC. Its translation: CASSRGGEWPHGYTF.

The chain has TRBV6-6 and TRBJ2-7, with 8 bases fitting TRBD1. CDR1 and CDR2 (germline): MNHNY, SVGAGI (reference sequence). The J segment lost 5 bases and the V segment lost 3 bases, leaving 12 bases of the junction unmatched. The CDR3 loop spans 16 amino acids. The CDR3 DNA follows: TGTGCCAGCAGTTATTTTGCAGGGGGCAATCGGGACGAGCAGTACTTC. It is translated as CASSYFAGGNRDEQYF.

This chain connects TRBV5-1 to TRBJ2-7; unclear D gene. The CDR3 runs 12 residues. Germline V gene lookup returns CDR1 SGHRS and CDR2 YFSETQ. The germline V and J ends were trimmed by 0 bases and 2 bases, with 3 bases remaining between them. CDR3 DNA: TGCGCCAGCAGCTTGGAGCCCTACGAGCAGTACTTC. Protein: CASSLEPYEQYF. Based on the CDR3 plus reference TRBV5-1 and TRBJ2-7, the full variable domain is KAGVTQTPRYLIKTRGQQVTLSCSPISGHRSVSWYQQTPGQGLQFLFEYFSETQRNKGNFPGRFSGRQFSNSRSEMNVSTLELGDSALYLCASSLEPYEQYFGPGTRLTVT.

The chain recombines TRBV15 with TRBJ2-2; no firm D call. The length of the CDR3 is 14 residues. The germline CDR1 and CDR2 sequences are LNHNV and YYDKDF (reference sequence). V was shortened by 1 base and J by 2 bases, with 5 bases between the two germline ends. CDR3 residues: CATSRGLNTGELFF. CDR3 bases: TGTGCCACCAGCAGAGGACTTAACACCGGGGAGCTGTTTTTT.

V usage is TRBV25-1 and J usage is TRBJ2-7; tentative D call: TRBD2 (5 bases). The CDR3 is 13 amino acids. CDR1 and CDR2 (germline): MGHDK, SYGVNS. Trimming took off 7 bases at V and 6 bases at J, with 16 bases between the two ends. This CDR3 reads CASIRGLVPEQYF. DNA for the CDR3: TGTGCCAGCATCCGGGGTTTGGTTCCCGAGCAGTACTTC.

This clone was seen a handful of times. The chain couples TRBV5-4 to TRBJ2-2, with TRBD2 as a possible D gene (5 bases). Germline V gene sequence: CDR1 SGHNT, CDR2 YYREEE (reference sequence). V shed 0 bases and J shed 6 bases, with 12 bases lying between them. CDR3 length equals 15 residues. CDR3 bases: TGTGCCAGCAGCTTGGCCAAAGGAGGCCCCGGGGAGCTGTTTTTT. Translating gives CASSLAKGGPGELFF.

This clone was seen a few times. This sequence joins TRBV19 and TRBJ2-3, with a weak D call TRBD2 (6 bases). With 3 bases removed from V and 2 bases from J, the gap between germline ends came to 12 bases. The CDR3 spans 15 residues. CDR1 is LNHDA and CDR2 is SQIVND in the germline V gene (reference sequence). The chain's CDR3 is CASSMGWRDTDTQYF. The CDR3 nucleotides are TGTGCCAGTAGTATGGGGTGGCGGGACACAGATACGCAGTATTTT. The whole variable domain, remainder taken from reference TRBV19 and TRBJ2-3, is DGGITQSPKYLFRKEGQNVTLSCEQNLNHDAMYWYRQDPGQGLRLIYYSQIVNDFQKGDIAEGYSVSREKKESFPLTVTSAQKNPTAFYLCASSMGWRDTDTQYFGPGTRLTVL.

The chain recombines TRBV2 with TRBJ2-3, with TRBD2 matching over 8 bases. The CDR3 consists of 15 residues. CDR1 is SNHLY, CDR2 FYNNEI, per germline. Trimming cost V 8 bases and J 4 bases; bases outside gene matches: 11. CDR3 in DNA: TGTGCCAGCTCTTTGGGAAGCGGGAGTTCAGATACGCAGTATTTT. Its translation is CASSLGSGSSDTQYF.

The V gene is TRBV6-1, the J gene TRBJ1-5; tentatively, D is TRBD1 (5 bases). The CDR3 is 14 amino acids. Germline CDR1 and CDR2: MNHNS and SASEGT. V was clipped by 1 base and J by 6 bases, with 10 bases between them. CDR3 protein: CASSEVRGFQPQHF. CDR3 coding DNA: TGTGCCAGCAGTGAAGTAAGGGGTTTTCAGCCCCAGCATTTT.

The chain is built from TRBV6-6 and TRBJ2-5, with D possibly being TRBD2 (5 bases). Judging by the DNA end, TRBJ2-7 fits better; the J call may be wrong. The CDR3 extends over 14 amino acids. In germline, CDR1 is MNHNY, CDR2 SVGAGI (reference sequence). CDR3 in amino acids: CASRERSGAYEQYF. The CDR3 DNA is TGTGCCAGCAGGGAGCGGTCTGGCGCCTACGAGCAGTACTTC.

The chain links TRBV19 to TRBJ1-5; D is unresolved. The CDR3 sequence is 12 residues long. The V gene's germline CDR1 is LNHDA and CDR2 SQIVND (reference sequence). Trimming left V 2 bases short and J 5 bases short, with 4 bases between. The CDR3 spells CASSIPYQPQHF. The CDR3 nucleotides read TGTGCCAGTAGTATACCGTATCAGCCCCAGCATTTT.

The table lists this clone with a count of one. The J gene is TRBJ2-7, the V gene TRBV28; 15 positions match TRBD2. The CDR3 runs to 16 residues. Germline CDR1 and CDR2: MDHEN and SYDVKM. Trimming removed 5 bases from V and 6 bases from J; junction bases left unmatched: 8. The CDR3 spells CASSHRTSGRVGEQYF. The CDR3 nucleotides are TGTGCCAGCAGTCACCGGACTAGCGGGAGGGTAGGCGAGCAGTACTTC.

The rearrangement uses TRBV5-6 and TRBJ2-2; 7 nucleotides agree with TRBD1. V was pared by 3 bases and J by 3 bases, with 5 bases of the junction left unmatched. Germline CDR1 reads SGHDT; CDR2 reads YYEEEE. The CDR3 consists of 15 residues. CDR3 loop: CASSSTGLDTGELFF. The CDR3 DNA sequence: TGTGCCAGCAGCTCGACAGGGCTGGACACCGGGGAGCTGTTTTTT.

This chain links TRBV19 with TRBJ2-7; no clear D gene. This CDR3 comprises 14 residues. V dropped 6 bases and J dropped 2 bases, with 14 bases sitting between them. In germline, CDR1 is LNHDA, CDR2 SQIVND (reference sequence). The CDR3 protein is CASSQSNSPYEQYF. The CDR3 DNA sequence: TGTGCCAGTAGCCAGAGTAACAGCCCCTACGAGCAGTACTTC. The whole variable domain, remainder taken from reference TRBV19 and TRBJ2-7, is DGGITQSPKYLFRKEGQNVTLSCEQNLNHDAMYWYRQDPGQGLRLIYYSQIVNDFQKGDIAEGYSVSREKKESFPLTVTSAQKNPTAFYLCASSQSNSPYEQYFGPGTRLTVT.

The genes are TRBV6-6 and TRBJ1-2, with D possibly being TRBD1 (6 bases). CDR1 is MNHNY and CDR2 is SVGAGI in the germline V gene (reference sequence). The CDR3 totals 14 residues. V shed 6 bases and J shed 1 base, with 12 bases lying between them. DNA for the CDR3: TGTGCCAGCAGAGCTGGACAGATTAACTATGGCTACACCTTC. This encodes CASRAGQINYGYTF.